The rows below give T cell receptor beta chains drawn from one sample of a study of metastatic and nonmetastatic thyroid tumors. TCRdb used MiXCR to call clones anew from the PCR reads. The sample contains approximately 9,700 clones, about a third of which appear only once. The sequencing sample was made of tumor tissue. The receptors were gathered from a female donor with papillary thyroid cancer or a benign thyroid nodule (not recorded which). Some clones in this sample may be carry-over from other donors' samples. Each CDR3 is given with its conserved first and last residue. The order of the fields is D gene, V gene, clone size, J gene, CDR3 protein, CDR3 DNA. A D gene is named only where the DNA matches it firmly. The listing skips clone size in some rows; elsewhere it reads once, few, many or a size class.

d_call: NA
v_call: TRBV20-1
clone_size: few
j_call: TRBJ2-7
cdr3_aa: CSARDLKEARGAEQYF
cdr3_nt: TGCAGTGCTAGAGATTTAAAGGAGGCGAGGGGGGCCGAGCAGTACTTC

d_call: NA
v_call: TRBV10-2
clone_size: medium-sized
j_call: TRBJ2-1
cdr3_aa: CASSETSPHNEQFF
cdr3_nt: TGCGCCAGCAGTGAGACTAGCCCCCACAATGAGCAGTTCTTC

d_call: NA
v_call: TRBV7-9
clone_size: NA
j_call: TRBJ1-5
cdr3_aa: CASSLGTDQPQHF
cdr3_nt: TGTGCCAGCAGCTTGGGGACTGATCAGCCCCAGCATTTT

d_call: NA
v_call: TRBV2
clone_size: NA
j_call: TRBJ2-7
cdr3_aa: CASSEKVVVSSYEQYF
cdr3_nt: TGTGCCAGCAGTGAAAAGGTAGTCGTGAGCTCCTACGAGCAGTACTTC

d_call: TRBD1
v_call: TRBV18
clone_size: medium-sized
j_call: TRBJ1-4
cdr3_aa: CASSPDRVTEKLFF
cdr3_nt: TGTGCCAGCTCACCGGACAGGGTAACCGAAAAACTGTTTTTT

d_call: NA
v_call: TRBV5-5
clone_size: NA
j_call: TRBJ1-3
cdr3_aa: CASSLWDYSGNTIYF
cdr3_nt: TGTGCCAGCAGCTTGTGGGATTACTCTGGAAACACCATATATTTT

d_call: NA
v_call: TRBV6-1
clone_size: NA
j_call: TRBJ2-7
cdr3_aa: CASTHREYYF
cdr3_nt: TGTGCCAGCACCCACCGGGAGTATTACTTC

d_call: NA
v_call: TRBV12-3/TRBV12-4
clone_size: large
j_call: TRBJ2-2
cdr3_aa: CASSWVGLSPGELFF
cdr3_nt: TGTGCCAGCAGTTGGGTCGGCCTTAGCCCCGGGGAGCTGTTTTTT

d_call: TRBD1
v_call: TRBV27
clone_size: few
j_call: TRBJ1-6
cdr3_aa: CASTRGRGSPLHF
cdr3_nt: TGTGCCAGCACCAGGGGGAGAGGATCACCCCTCCACTTT

d_call: TRBD2
v_call: TRBV20-1
clone_size: NA
j_call: TRBJ2-1
cdr3_aa: CSASSGIYNEQFF
cdr3_nt: TGCAGTGCTAGTAGCGGGATCTACAATGAGCAGTTCTTC

d_call: NA
v_call: TRBV7-8
clone_size: NA
j_call: TRBJ2-7
cdr3_aa: CASSLEGSGEQYF
cdr3_nt: TGTGCCAGCAGCTTAGAAGGCTCTGGGGAGCAGTACTTC

d_call: TRBD1
v_call: TRBV28
clone_size: few
j_call: TRBJ1-2
cdr3_aa: CASSPADRVAGYTF
cdr3_nt: TGTGCCAGCAGTCCGGCGGACAGGGTAGCTGGCTACACCTTC

d_call: NA
v_call: TRBV7-8
clone_size: NA
j_call: TRBJ1-2
cdr3_aa: CASSLETPRLYGYTF
cdr3_nt: TGTGCCAGCAGCTTAGAAACCCCTAGGCTCTATGGCTACACCTTC

d_call: NA
v_call: TRBV28
clone_size: NA
j_call: TRBJ1-1
cdr3_aa: CASPPAGECTEAFF
cdr3_nt: TGTGCCAGCCCCCCCGCGGGGGAGTGCACTGAAGCTTTCTTT

d_call: NA
v_call: TRBV7-7
clone_size: NA
j_call: TRBJ2-7
cdr3_aa: CASSLQTSYEQYF
cdr3_nt: TGTGCTAGCAGCCTTCAAACCTCCTACGAGCAGTACTTC

d_call: NA
v_call: TRBV20-1
clone_size: once
j_call: TRBJ1-1
cdr3_aa: CSAMAWDTEAFF
cdr3_nt: TGCAGTGCTATGGCCTGGGACACTGAAGCTTTCTTT